One and the same sample provided the 11 T cell receptor beta chains below, sequenced in a study of control samples from healthy donors and cancer patients. Assay used: immunoSEQ multiplex PCR; TCRdb lists only in-frame clones, some missing. The sample lists approximately 150,000 clones, approximately 94% seen once, with roughly 6.2% in the top ten. The sample taken for sequencing was blood. The receptors shown here come from a man in his late teens or twenties in good health.

This clone was found once. CDR3 nucleotide sequence: TGTGCCAGCAGCCCAGCGGGACTAGCGGCGGAGACCCAGTACTTC. Protein: CASSPAGLAAETQYF. The chain uses TRBV5-4 and TRBJ2-5, with 11 bases matching TRBD2. The CDR3 has 15 residues. Germline V CDR1 and CDR2: SGHNT, YYREEE (reference sequence). The V segment lost 4 bases and the J segment 5 bases; nucleotides outside the gene matches: 7.

V usage is TRBV6-6 and J usage is TRBJ2-2; TRBD1 matches at 8 bases. Germline loops: CDR1 MNHNY, CDR2 SVGAGI (reference sequence). The CDR3 spans 15 residues. Trimming at V came to 4 bases and at J to 6 bases, leaving 7 bases not matched to a gene. This chain's CDR3 is CASSSKRTGSGELFF. Written as DNA, the CDR3 is TGTGCCAGCAGTTCCAAGAGGACAGGGTCCGGGGAGCTGTTTTTT.

CDR3 amino acids: CASSSRVDTEAFF. Written as DNA, the CDR3 is TGCGCCAGCAGCTCAAGGGTGGACACTGAAGCTTTCTTT. The V call is TRBV5-1, the J call TRBJ1-1, with no clear D. The V gene's germline CDR1 is SGHRS and CDR2 YFSETQ. This CDR3 has 13 residues. V was cut by 3 bases and J by 3 bases, with 9 bases left in between.

The chain combines TRBV7-2 with TRBJ2-3; D is unresolved. The germline V gene has CDR1 SGHTA and CDR2 FQGNSA. Trimming cost V 1 base and J 0 bases, with 8 bases left between them. The length of the CDR3 is 15 residues. CDR3 residues: CASSLDRASTDTQYF. The DNA of the CDR3 is TGTGCCAGCAGCTTAGATCGGGCTAGCACAGATACGCAGTATTTT.

V is TRBV7-9 and J is TRBJ2-7; the match to TRBD2 covers 10 bases. V shed 4 bases and J 2 bases; nucleotides not matched to a gene: 5. This CDR3 contains 15 residues. From germline, CDR1 is SEHNR and CDR2 FQNEAQ (reference sequence). The CDR3, as DNA: TGTGCCAGCAGCTCCCGGACTAGCGGAGCCTACGAGCAGTACTTC. It encodes CASSSRTSGAYEQYF.

CDR3 loop: CATRLTGLQNTEAFF. The DNA for the CDR3 is TGTGCCACCCGCCTAACAGGGCTCCAGAACACTGAAGCTTTCTTT. This chain joins TRBV24-1 and TRBJ1-1, with a weak D call TRBD1 (6 bases). CDR3 length: 15 residues. The V gene lost 9 bases and the J gene lost 1 base, with 17 bases spanning the gap. Germline V lookup: CDR1 KGHDR, CDR2 SFDVKD.

This chain links TRBV29-1 with TRBJ2-7; weak D call: TRBD2 (6 bases). Germline CDR1 and CDR2: SQVTM and ANQGSEA. V lost 3 bases and J lost 4, with 16 bases in between. CDR3 length: 14 residues. CDR3 region: CSVEGIGGKYEQYF. The CDR3 DNA sequence: TGCAGCGTTGAGGGTATTGGCGGGAAGTACGAGCAGTACTTC.

The chain couples TRBV5-4 to TRBJ2-5; TRBD1 agrees at 9 bases. Germline V CDR1 and CDR2: SGHNT, YYREEE (reference sequence). The CDR3 runs 12 residues. With V trimmed by 5 bases and J by 4 bases, 0 bases remained unmatched. DNA of the CDR3: TGTGCCAGCAGGGGACAGGGAGAGACCCAGTACTTC. Its protein product is CASRGQGETQYF.

The rearrangement uses TRBV25-1 and TRBJ2-2; perhaps TRBD1 as D (6 bases). The V and J ends lost 1 base and 4 bases respectively, with 13 bases between them. Germline V gene data show CDR1 as MGHDK and CDR2 as SYGVNS. The CDR3 is 16 residues long. The CDR3 DNA follows: TGTGCCAGCAGTGAATGGGTTGCAGGGGCCACCGGGGAGCTGTTTTTT. Encoded protein: CASSEWVAGATGELFF.

V usage is TRBV6-5 and J usage is TRBJ1-2; 8 bases match TRBD1. The V gene end was trimmed by 7 bases and the J gene end by 4 bases; junction bases not matched to a gene: 5. In germline, CDR1 is MNHEY, CDR2 SVGAGI. This CDR3 spans 13 amino acids. Here the CDR3 DNA reads TGTGCCAGCACTCCCGACAGGGGCTATGGCTACACCTTC. Translating it yields CASTPDRGYGYTF.

The genes are TRBV5-1 and TRBJ2-7; no firm D call. CDR3 length: 14 residues. Trimming cost V 4 bases and J 2 bases, with 13 bases left between them. The germline gives CDR1 SGHRS, CDR2 YFSETQ. The CDR3 is CASSPGATTYEQYF. The DNA of the CDR3 is TGCGCCAGCAGCCCCGGTGCTACGACCTACGAGCAGTACTTC. Full variable domain (remainder filled in from reference TRBV5-1 and TRBJ2-7): KAGVTQTPRYLIKTRGQQVTLSCSPISGHRSVSWYQQTPGQGLQFLFEYFSETQRNKGNFPGRFSGRQFSNSRSEMNVSTLELGDSALYLCASSPGATTYEQYFGPGTRLTVT.